Listed below are T cell receptor beta chains from one sample, sequenced in a study of blood T cell repertoires in COVID-19. Some clones are missing from TCRdb's copy, which holds only in-frame ones; the method was immunoSEQ multiplex PCR. This table holds some 120,000 clones, roughly 86% found once. The sample taken for sequencing was peripheral blood. These receptors originate from a human donor in a cohort sampled during active COVID-19. CDR3s include the opening cysteine and the closing phenylalanine or tryptophan. Fields, in order: clone size, V gene, J gene, D gene, CDR3 DNA, CDR3 protein. A D gene is named only where the DNA matches it firmly. A clone size is listed for some rows: how often the clone was seen (once, few, many), or a class if it is expanded.

clone_size: .
v_call: TRBV7-2
j_call: TRBJ1-6
d_call: .
cdr3_nt: TGTGCCAGCAGCTTAGCGTTTAAGAGCTCCTATAATTCACCCCTCCACTTT
cdr3_aa: CASSLAFKSSYNSPLHF

clone_size: .
v_call: TRBV19
j_call: TRBJ2-6
d_call: TRBD1
cdr3_nt: TGTGCCAGTAGTATCGGGACAGGGGTAGGGCTTGGGGCCAACGTCCTGACTTTC
cdr3_aa: CASSIGTGVGLGANVLTF

clone_size: .
v_call: TRBV7-9
j_call: TRBJ2-5
d_call: .
cdr3_nt: TGTGCCAGCAGCTTCATGGCGACCCAGTACTTC
cdr3_aa: CASSFMATQYF

clone_size: .
v_call: TRBV6-6
j_call: TRBJ1-2
d_call: .
cdr3_nt: TGTGCCAGCAGTTACGGGGGGGGCTATGGCTACACCTTC
cdr3_aa: CASSYGGGYGYTF

clone_size: .
v_call: TRBV5-1
j_call: TRBJ2-7
d_call: TRBD2
cdr3_nt: TGCGCCAGCAGCCCGGGACTAGCGGGAGGGCCTTACGAGCAGTACTTC
cdr3_aa: CASSPGLAGGPYEQYF

clone_size: .
v_call: TRBV30
j_call: TRBJ1-4
d_call: TRBD1
cdr3_nt: TGTGCCTGGGCGGGACAGCTAAATGAAAAACTGTTTTTT
cdr3_aa: CAWAGQLNEKLFF

clone_size: once
v_call: TRBV7-2
j_call: TRBJ1-2
d_call: TRBD1
cdr3_nt: TGTGCCAGCAGCCTTATTGGGCCAGGGGGGTATGGCTACACCTTC
cdr3_aa: CASSLIGPGGYGYTF

clone_size: .
v_call: TRBV29-1
j_call: TRBJ1-2
d_call: TRBD1
cdr3_nt: TGCAGCGTCGGGACAGGGGAAGGCGGCTACACCTTC
cdr3_aa: CSVGTGEGGYTF

clone_size: .
v_call: TRBV4-1
j_call: TRBJ2-7
d_call: TRBD1
cdr3_nt: TGCGCCAGCACCGTGGGACAGGGACGCTACGAGCAGTACTTC
cdr3_aa: CASTVGQGRYEQYF

clone_size: .
v_call: TRBV28
j_call: TRBJ1-4
d_call: TRBD1
cdr3_nt: TGTGCCAGCAGTTCCGGACAGGTGGGGGGTGAAAAACTGTTTTTT
cdr3_aa: CASSSGQVGGEKLFF

clone_size: .
v_call: TRBV27
j_call: TRBJ1-2
d_call: .
cdr3_nt: TGTGCCAGCAGTTTAACAGGAACCGACTATGGCTACACCTTC
cdr3_aa: CASSLTGTDYGYTF

clone_size: .
v_call: TRBV28
j_call: TRBJ2-7
d_call: TRBD2
cdr3_nt: TGTGCCACGCCGGGGAGCGGGACTAGCCTGTACTTC
cdr3_aa: CATPGSGTSLYF

clone_size: .
v_call: TRBV14
j_call: TRBJ1-1
d_call: TRBD1
cdr3_nt: TGTGCCAGCAATATACAGGGGGCGAATACTGAAGCTTTCTTT
cdr3_aa: CASNIQGANTEAFF

clone_size: .
v_call: TRBV9
j_call: TRBJ2-7
d_call: .
cdr3_nt: TGTGCCAGCAGCCCGGACTTGGACTACGAGCAGTACTTC
cdr3_aa: CASSPDLDYEQYF

clone_size: .
v_call: TRBV12-5
j_call: TRBJ1-1
d_call: .
cdr3_nt: TGTGCTAGTGCCAGCCAGGGGTACACTGAAGCTTTCTTT
cdr3_aa: CASASQGYTEAFF

clone_size: .
v_call: TRBV7-9
j_call: TRBJ2-7
d_call: .
cdr3_nt: TGTGCCAGCAGCTTAGATGTATTTTCTACCCCCCTCGAGCAGTACTTC
cdr3_aa: CASSLDVFSTPLEQYF

clone_size: .
v_call: TRBV9
j_call: TRBJ2-2
d_call: .
cdr3_nt: TGTGCCAGCAGCGTTCTTCAGGGTTTGGAGCTGTTTTTT
cdr3_aa: CASSVLQGLELFF

clone_size: .
v_call: TRBV4-1
j_call: TRBJ1-3
d_call: .
cdr3_nt: TGCGCCAGCAGCCAAGGGCTGGGCTTAGTAGGATCTGGAAACACCATATATTTT
cdr3_aa: CASSQGLGLVGSGNTIYF

clone_size: .
v_call: TRBV12-3/TRBV12-4
j_call: TRBJ1-2
d_call: .
cdr3_nt: TGTGCCAGCAGTTTTGCAGGGGATGGCTACACCTTC
cdr3_aa: CASSFAGDGYTF

clone_size: few
v_call: TRBV5-5
j_call: TRBJ1-5
d_call: .
cdr3_nt: TGTGCCAGCAGCTCTCCGGGACACCGTAGCAATCAGCCCCAGCATTTT
cdr3_aa: CASSSPGHRSNQPQHF

clone_size: .
v_call: TRBV25-1
j_call: TRBJ1-1
d_call: TRBD1
cdr3_nt: TGTGCCAGCAGTGAAGGACAGGGTTGGACTGAAGCTTTCTTT
cdr3_aa: CASSEGQGWTEAFF

clone_size: .
v_call: TRBV27
j_call: TRBJ1-6
d_call: .
cdr3_nt: TGTGCCAGCCGGGGGTGGTTCTATAATTCACCCCTCCACTTT
cdr3_aa: CASRGWFYNSPLHF

clone_size: few
v_call: TRBV25-1
j_call: TRBJ2-3
d_call: TRBD2
cdr3_nt: TGTGCCAGCAGGTCAAGCGGGAGGATAGATACGCAGTATTTT
cdr3_aa: CASRSSGRIDTQYF

clone_size: .
v_call: TRBV21-1
j_call: TRBJ1-5
d_call: .
cdr3_nt: TGTGCCAGCAGCATAAGCAATCAGCCCCAGCATTTT
cdr3_aa: CASSISNQPQHF

clone_size: .
v_call: TRBV5-1
j_call: TRBJ2-2
d_call: TRBD1
cdr3_nt: TGCGCCAGCAGCGCGCGGACAGGGGGCGACGGGGAGCTGTTTTTT
cdr3_aa: CASSARTGGDGELFF